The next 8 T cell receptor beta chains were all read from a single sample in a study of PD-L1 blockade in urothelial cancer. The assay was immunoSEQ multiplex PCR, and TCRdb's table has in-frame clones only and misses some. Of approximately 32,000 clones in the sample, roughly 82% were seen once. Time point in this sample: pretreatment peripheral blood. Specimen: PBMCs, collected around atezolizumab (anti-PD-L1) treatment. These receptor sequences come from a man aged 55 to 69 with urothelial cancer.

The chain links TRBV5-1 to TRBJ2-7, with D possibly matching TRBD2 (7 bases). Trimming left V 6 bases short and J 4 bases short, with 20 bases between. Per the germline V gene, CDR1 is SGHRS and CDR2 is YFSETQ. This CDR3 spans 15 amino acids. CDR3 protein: CASTLGGTRTYEQYF. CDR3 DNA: TGCGCCAGCACCCTGGGGGGGACACGGACTTACGAGCAGTACTTC.

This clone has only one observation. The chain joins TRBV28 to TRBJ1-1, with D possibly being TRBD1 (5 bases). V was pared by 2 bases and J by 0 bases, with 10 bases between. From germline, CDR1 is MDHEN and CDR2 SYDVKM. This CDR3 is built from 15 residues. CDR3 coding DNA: TGTGCCAGCAGTTTAAGAAGGGGCATGAACACTGAAGCTTTCTTT. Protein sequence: CASSLRRGMNTEAFF. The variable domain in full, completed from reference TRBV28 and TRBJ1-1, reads DVKVTQSSRYLVKRTGEKVFLECVQDMDHENMFWYRQDPGLGLRLIYFSYDVKMKEKGDIPEGYSVSREKKERFSLILESASTNQTSMYLCASSLRRGMNTEAFFGQGTRLTVV.

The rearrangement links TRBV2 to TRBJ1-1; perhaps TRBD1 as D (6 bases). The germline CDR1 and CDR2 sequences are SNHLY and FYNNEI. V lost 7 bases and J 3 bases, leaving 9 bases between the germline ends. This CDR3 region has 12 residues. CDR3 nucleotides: TGTGCCAGCACCACAGGGTACACTGAAGCTTTCTTT. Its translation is CASTTGYTEAFF. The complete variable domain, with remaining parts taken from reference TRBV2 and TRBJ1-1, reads EPEVTQTPSHQVTQMGQEVILRCVPISNHLYFYWYRQILGQKVEFLVSFYNNEISEKSEIFDDQFSVERPDGSNFTLKIRSTKLEDSAMYFCASTTGYTEAFFGQGTRLTVV.

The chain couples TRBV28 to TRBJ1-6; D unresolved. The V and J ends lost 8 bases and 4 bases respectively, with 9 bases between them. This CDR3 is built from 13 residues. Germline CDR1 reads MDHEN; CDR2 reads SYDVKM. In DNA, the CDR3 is TGTGCCAGCGGGCAGCCGTATAATTCACCCCTCCACTTT. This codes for CASGQPYNSPLHF.

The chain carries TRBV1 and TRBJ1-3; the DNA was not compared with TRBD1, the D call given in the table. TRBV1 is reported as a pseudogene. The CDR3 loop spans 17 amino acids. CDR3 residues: CTSSTRDSLLSGNTIYF. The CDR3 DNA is TGCACCAGCAGCACTCGGGACAGCCTTCTCTCTGGAAACACCATATATTTT.

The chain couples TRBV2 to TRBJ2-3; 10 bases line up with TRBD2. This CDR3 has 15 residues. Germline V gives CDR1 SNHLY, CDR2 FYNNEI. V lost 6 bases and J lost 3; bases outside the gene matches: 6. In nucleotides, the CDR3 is TGTGCCAGCAGCGTAGCGGGGGGAGGAACAGATACGCAGTATTTT. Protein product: CASSVAGGGTDTQYF.

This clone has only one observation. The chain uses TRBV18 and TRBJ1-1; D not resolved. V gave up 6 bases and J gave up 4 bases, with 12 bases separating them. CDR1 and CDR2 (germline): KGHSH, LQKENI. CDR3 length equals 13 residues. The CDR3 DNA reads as TGTGCCAGCTCGGGTGACACCTCCACTGAAGCTTTCTTT. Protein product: CASSGDTSTEAFF.

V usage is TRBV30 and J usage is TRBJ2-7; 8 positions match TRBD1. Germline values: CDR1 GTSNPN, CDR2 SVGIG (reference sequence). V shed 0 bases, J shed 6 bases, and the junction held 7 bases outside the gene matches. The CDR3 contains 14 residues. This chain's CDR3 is CAWSVLDRGGEQYF. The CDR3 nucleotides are TGTGCCTGGAGTGTCCTTGACAGGGGCGGCGAGCAGTACTTC.